This T cell receptor (beta chain) stems from a study of fetal regulatory T cell absence and autoimmunity (dated by TCRdb to 2016 to 2017). The study in broad terms: The IPEX patients showed exocrine pancreas autoimmunity in the absence of clinical diabetes.

On the immunoSEQ human TCRbeta survey platform, TCRbeta CDR3 regions were amplified and barcoded with a two-step multiplex PCR. Sequencing of the libraries was done on Illumina instruments, and IgH was sequenced in parallel from the same samples. The original pipeline was this. To remove PCR and sequencing errors, raw reads were filtered against IMGT V, D, J definitions and grouped with a nearest-neighbor algorithm. A clone was defined as an identical nucleotide sequence, and differential abundance between tissues was tested with a Fisher exact test for each clone using a pFDR threshold of p<0.01. Clones whose frequencies were too low for statistical inference were excluded by a minimum inclusion filter of 10 in either sample. The immunoSEQ Analyzer was used for pairwise clonal comparisons, and IMGT tools were used to assess gene family usage. Sourced from immuneACCESS, this table was stored by TCRdb with only in-frame sequences that have V and J called. A share of the clones is absent; for the studies checked, an unresolved V gene accounts for under half, and the remainder has no known explanation. Clone size and V and J calls were adopted from that table, with D and trimming inferred from the DNA. Here the sample has 95,000 to 100,000 clones; roughly 70% occur a single time. The ten largest clones represent roughly 2% of the sample.

Trimming leaves V shorter by 8 bases and J shorter by 5 bases, with the junction holding 4 bases beyond the gene matches. The germline V gene encodes CDR1 DFQATT and CDR2 SNEGSKA (reference sequence). Spanning cysteine to phenylalanine, the CDR3 consists of 11 amino acids. The entry retains the CDR3 DNA only, 33 bases that are in frame from base 1. Study-wide conclusions, independent of this receptor: The oligoclonal enrichment was interpreted as support for antigen-driven autoimmunity in the pancreas before birth in IPEX syndrome. Cord blood and pancreas had broadly similar TRB gene family usage, which resembled published neonatal and adult repertoires. The TCR compartment showed significant oligoclonal enrichment in pancreas versus cord blood, with some top clones over 85-fold enriched.

In its sample, this clone was seen a few times. Its antigen remains unidentified. Per-base quality was not reported, and no clone a single base away is much larger than it. For repertoire sequencing, genomic DNA was processed from frozen pancreas tissue. The DNeasy Blood and Tissue Kit was used to extract roughly 1.9-3.2 ug of genomic DNA from either umbilical cord blood or frozen pancreas. This TCR was recovered from a male donor with IPEX syndrome. The V and J segments used are TRBV20-1 and TRBJ1-1; the junction holds 8 bases that match TRBD1. Sequenced input: pancreas tissue. The base sequence is TGCAGTTGGGACAGGAGGACTGAAGCTTTCTTT. This yields the protein CSWDRRTEAFF.